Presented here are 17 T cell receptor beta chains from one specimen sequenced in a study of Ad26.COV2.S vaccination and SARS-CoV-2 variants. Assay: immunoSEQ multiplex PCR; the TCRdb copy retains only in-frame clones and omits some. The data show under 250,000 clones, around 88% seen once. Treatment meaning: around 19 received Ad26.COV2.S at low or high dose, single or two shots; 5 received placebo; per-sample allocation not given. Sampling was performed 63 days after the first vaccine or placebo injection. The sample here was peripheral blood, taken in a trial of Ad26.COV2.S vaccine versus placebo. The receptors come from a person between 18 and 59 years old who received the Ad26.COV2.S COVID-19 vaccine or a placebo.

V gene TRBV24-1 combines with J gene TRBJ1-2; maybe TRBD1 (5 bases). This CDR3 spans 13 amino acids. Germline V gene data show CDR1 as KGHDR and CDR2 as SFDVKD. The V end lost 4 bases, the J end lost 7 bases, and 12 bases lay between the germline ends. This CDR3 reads CATSELDSSGYTF. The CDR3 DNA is TGTGCCACCAGTGAGTTAGACAGTTCTGGCTACACCTTC.

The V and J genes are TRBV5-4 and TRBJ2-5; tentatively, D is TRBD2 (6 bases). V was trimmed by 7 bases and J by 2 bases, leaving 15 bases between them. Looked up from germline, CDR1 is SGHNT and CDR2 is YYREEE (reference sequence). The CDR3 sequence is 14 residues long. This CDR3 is CASHPGGAQETQYF. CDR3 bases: TGTGCCAGCCACCCGGGCGGGGCGCAAGAGACCCAGTACTTC. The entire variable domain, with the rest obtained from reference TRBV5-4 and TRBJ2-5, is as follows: ETGVTQSPTHLIKTRGQQVTLRCSSQSGHNTVSWYQQALGQGPQFIFQYYREEENGRGNFPPRFSGLQFPNYSSELNVNALELDDSALYLCASHPGGAQETQYFGPGTRLLVL.

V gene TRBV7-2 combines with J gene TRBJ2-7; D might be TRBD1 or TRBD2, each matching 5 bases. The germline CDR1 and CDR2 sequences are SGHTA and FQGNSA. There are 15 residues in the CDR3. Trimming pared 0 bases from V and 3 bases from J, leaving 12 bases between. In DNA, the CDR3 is TGTGCCAGCAGCTTAGCGGCAGGGACCGGCTACGAGCAGTACTTC. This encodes CASSLAAGTGYEQYF.

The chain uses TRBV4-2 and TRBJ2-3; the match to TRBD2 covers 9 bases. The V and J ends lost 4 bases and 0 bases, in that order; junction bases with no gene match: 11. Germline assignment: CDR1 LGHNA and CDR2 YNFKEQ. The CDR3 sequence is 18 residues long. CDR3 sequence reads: CASSPPRTSVTSTDTQYF. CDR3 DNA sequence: TGTGCCAGCAGCCCCCCCCGGACTAGCGTTACTAGCACAGATACGCAGTATTTT.

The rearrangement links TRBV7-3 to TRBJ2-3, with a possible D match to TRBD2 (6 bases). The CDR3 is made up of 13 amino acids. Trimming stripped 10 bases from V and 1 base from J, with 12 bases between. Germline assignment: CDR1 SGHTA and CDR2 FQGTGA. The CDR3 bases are TGTGCCACCGGGGGTGGGGGCACAGATACGCAGTATTTT. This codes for CATGGGGTDTQYF.

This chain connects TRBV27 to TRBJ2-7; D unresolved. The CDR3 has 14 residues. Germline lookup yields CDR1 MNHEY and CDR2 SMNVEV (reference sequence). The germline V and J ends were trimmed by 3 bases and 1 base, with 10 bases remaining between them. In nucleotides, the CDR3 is TGTGCCAGCAGTTTGGGTAGATCTTCCTACGAGCAGTACTTC. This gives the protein CASSLGRSSYEQYF.

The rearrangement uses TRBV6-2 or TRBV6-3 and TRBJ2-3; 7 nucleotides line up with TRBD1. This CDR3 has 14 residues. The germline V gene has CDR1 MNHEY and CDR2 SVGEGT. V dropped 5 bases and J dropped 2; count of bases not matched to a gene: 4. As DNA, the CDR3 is TGTGCCAGCAGTCCGGACAGGCCCACAGATACGCAGTATTTT. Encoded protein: CASSPDRPTDTQYF.

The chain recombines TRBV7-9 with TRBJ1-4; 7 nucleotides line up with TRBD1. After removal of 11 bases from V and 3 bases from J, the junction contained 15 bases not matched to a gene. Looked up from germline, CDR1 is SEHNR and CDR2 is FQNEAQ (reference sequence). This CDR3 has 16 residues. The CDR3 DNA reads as TGTGCCTGTCAGACAGGGTTGGAGTTAGCTAATGAAAAACTGTTTTTT. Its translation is CACQTGLELANEKLFF. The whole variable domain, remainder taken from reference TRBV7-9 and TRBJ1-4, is DTGVSQNPRHKITKRGQNVTFRCDPISEHNRLYWYRQTLGQGPEFLTYFQNEAQLEKSRLLSDRFSAERPKGSFSTLEIQRTEQGDSAMYLCACQTGLELANEKLFFGSGTQLSVL.

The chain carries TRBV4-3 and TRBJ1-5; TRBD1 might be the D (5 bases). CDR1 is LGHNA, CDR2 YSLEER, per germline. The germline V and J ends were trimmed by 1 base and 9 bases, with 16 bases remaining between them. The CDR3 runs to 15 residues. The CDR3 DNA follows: TGCGCCAGCAGCCAAGCAGTCAGGGTCGGCACGCCCCAGCATTTT. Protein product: CASSQAVRVGTPQHF.

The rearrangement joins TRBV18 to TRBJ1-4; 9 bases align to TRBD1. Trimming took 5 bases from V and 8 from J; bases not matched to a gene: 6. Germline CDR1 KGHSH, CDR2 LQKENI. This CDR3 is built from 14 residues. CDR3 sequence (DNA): TGTGCCAGCTCAGGGGGACAGGGAAACGAAAAACTGTTTTTT. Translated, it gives CASSGGQGNEKLFF.

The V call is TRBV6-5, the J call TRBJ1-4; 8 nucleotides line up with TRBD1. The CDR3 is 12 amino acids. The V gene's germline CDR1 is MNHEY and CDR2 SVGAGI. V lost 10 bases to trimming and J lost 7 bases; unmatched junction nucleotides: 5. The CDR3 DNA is TGTGCCACGGTCGACAGGGGTGAAAAACTGTTTTTT. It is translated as CATVDRGEKLFF.

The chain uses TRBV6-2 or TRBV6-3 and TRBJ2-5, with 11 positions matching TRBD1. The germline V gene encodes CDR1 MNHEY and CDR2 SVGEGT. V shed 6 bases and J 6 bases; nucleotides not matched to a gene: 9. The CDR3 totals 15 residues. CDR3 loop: CASSPGQGARKTQYF. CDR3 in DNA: TGTGCCAGCAGCCCCGGACAGGGGGCCAGAAAGACCCAGTACTTC.

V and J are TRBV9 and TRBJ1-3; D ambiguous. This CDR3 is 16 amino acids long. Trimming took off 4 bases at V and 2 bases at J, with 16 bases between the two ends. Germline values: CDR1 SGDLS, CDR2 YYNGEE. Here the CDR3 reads CASSPQWAGAGNTIYF. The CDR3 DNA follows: TGTGCCAGCAGCCCTCAGTGGGCGGGCGCTGGAAACACCATATATTTT.

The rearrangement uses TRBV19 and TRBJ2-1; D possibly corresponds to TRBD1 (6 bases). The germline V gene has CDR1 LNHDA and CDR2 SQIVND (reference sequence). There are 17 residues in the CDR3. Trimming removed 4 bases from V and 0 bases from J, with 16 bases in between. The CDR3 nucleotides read TGTGCCAGTAGTACCCGAACAGGGTGGAGCTCCTACAATGAGCAGTTCTTC. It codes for CASSTRTGWSSYNEQFF.

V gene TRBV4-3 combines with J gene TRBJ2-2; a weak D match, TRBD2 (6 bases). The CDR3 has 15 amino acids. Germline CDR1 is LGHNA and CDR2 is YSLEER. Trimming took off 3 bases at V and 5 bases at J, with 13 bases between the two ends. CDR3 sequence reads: CASSQTGANTGELFF. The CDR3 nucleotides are TGCGCCAGCAGCCAGACGGGAGCAAATACCGGGGAGCTGTTTTTT.

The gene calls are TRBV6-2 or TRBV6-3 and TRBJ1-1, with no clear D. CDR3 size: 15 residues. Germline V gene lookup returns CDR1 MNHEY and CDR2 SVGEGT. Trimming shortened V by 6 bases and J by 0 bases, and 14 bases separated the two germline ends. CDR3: CASSPLTFMNTEAFF. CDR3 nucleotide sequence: TGTGCCAGCAGCCCTCTGACATTTATGAACACTGAAGCTTTCTTT.

CDR3 protein: CASSSTMTPYPVAGATDTQYF. The CDR3 DNA is TGTGCCAGCAGTTCCACTATGACCCCCTATCCGGTAGCGGGAGCCACAGATACGCAGTATTTT. The chain is built from TRBV27 and TRBJ2-3; TRBD2 aligns across 9 bases. After removal of 4 bases from V and 2 bases from J, the junction contained 22 bases not matched to a gene. This CDR3 is 21 amino acids long. The germline CDR1 and CDR2 sequences are MNHEY and SMNVEV (reference sequence).